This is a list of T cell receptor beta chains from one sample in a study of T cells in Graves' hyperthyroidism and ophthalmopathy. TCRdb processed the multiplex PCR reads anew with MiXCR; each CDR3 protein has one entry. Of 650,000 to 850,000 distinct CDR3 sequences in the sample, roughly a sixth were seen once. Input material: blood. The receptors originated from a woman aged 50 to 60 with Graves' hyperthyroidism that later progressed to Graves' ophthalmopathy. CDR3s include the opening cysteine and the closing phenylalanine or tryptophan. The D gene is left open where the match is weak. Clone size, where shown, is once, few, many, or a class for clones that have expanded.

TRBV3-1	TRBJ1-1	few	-	CASSRASLGGTEAFF	TGTGCCAGCAGCCGAGCTTCACTGGGGGGTACTGAAGCTTTCTTT
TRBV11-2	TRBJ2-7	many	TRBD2	CASSPTLAGSEQYF	TGTGCCAGCAGCCCGACACTAGCGGGTAGTGAGCAGTACTTC
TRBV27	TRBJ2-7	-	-	CASGLRSSLYEQYF	TGTGCCAGCGGCCTTCGTAGCAGTCTCTACGAGCAGTACTTC
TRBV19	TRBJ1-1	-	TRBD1	CASSTLTGGRIMNTEAFF	TGTGCCAGTAGTACCCTGACAGGGGGTCGGATTATGAACACTGAAGCTTTCTTT
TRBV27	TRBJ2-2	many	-	CASSISDSYDTGELFF	TGTGCCAGCAGCATCTCCGACAGCTACGACACCGGGGAGCTGTTTTTT
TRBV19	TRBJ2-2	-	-	CASSIDPRVVEELFF	TGTGCCAGTAGTATAGATCCCAGGGTGGTGGAGGAGCTGTTTTTT
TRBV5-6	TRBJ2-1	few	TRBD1	CASSLAQGHEQFF	TGTGCCAGCAGCTTGGCACAGGGGCATGAGCAGTTCTTC
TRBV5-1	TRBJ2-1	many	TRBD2	CASRPEALAGYNEQFF	TGCGCCAGCAGGCCTGAGGCACTAGCGGGGTACAATGAGCAGTTCTTC
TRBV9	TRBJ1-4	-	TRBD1	CASSVDDRDTTNEKLFF	TGTGCCAGCAGCGTAGACGACAGGGATACAACTAATGAAAAACTGTTTTTT
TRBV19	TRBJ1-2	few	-	CASTSDPYGYTF	TGTGCCAGTACCTCGGACCCCTATGGCTACACCTTC
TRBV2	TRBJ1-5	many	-	CASGAGLGGEQPQHF	TGTGCCAGCGGCGCAGGGCTGGGGGGGGAGCAGCCCCAGCATTTT
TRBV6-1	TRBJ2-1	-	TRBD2	CASSYSGGVYNEQFF	TGTGCCAGCAGCTATAGCGGGGGGGTATACAATGAGCAGTTCTTC
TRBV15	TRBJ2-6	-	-	CATSNRVPGANVLTF	TGTGCCACCAGCAACAGGGTTCCTGGGGCCAACGTCCTGACTTTC
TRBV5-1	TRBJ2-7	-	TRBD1	CASTQGQGHEQYF	TGCGCCAGCACCCAAGGACAGGGCCACGAGCAGTACTTC
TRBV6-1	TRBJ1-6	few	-	CASSERGDNSPLHF	TGTGCCAGCAGTGAACGGGGGGACAATTCACCCCTCCACTTT
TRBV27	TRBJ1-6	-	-	CASKYSGRTYNSPLHF	TGTGCCAGCAAGTACTCAGGACGGACCTATAATTCACCCCTCCACTTT
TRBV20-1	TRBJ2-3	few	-	CSAARGRGATDTQYF	TGCAGTGCCGCAAGGGGGCGGGGGGCCACAGATACGCAGTATTTT
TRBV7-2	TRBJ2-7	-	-	CASSLEWYYEQYF	TGTGCCAGCAGCTTAGAGTGGTACTACGAGCAGTACTTC
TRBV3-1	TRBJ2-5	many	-	CASSQRADQETQYF	TGTGCCAGCAGCCAACGGGCAGACCAAGAGACCCAGTACTTC
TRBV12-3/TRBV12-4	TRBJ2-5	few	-	CASSTTPSGYQETQYF	TGTGCCAGCAGTACGACCCCGAGCGGATACCAAGAGACCCAGTACTTC
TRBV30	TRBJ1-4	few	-	CARDSEGEKLFF	TGTGCCCGGGACTCGGAGGGTGAAAAACTGTTTTTT
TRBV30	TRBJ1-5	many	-	CAWSPRDGPQHF	TGTGCCTGGAGTCCCCGGGATGGGCCCCAGCATTTT